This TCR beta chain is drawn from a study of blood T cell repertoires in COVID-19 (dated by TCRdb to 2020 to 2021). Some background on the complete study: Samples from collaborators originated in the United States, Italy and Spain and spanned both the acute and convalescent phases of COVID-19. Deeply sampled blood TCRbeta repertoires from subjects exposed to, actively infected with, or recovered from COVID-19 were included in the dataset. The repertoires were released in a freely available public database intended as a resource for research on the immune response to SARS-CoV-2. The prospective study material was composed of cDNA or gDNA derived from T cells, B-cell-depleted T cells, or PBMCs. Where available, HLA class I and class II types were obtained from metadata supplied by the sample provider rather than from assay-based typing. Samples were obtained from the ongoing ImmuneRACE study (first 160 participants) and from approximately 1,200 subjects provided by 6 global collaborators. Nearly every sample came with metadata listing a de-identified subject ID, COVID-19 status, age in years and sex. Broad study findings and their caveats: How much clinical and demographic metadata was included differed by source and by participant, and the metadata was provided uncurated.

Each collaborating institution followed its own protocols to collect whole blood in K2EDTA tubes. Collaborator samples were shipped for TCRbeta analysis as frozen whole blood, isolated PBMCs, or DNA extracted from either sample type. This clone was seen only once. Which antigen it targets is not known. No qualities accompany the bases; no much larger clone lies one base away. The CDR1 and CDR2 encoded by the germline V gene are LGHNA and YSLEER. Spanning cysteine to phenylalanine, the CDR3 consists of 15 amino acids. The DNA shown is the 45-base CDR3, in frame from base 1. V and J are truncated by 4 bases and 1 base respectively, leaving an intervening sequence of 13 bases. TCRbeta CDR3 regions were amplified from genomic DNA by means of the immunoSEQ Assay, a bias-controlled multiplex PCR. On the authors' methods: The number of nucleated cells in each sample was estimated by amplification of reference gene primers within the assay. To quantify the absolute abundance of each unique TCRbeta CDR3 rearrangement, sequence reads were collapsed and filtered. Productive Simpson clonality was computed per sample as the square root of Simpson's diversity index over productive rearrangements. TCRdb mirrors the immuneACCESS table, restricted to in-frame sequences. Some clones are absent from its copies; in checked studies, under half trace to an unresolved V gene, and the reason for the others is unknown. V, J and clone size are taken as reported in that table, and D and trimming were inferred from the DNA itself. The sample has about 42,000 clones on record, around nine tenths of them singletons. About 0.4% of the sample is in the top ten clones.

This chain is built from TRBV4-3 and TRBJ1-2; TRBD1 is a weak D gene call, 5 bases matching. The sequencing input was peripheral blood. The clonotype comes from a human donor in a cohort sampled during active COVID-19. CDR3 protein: CASSPRQIINYGYTF. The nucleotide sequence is TGCGCCAGCAGCCCCAGACAGATTATTAACTATGGCTACACCTTC.